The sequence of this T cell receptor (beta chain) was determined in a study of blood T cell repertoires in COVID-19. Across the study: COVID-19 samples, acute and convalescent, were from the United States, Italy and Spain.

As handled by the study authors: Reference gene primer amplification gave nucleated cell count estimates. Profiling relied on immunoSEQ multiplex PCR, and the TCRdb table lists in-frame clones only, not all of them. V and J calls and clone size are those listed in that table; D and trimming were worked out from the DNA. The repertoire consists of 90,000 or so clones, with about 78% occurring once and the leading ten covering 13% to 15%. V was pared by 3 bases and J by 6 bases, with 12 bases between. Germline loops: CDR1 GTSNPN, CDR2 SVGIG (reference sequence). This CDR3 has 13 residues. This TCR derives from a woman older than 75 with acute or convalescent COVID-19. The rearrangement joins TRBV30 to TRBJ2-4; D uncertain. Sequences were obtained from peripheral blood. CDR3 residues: CAWSREVTNIQYF. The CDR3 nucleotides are TGTGCCTGGAGCCGCGAGGTCACAAACATTCAGTACTTC.